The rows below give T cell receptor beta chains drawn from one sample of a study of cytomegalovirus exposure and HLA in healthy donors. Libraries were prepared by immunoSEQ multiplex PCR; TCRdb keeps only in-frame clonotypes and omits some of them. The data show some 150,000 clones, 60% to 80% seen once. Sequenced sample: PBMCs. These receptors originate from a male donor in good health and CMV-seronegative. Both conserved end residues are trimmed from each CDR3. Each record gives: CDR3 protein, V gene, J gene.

CDR3 protein: ASSQDALAGVSY
V gene: TRBV4-1
J gene: TRBJ2-3

CDR3 protein: ASSYSIQGADTIY
V gene: TRBV6-5
J gene: TRBJ1-3

CDR3 protein: ATSSPGQGRNEQF
V gene: TRBV15
J gene: TRBJ2-1

CDR3 protein: ASRKGQGSRDTQY
V gene: TRBV6-1
J gene: TRBJ2-3

CDR3 protein: ASSEGRDRGPYEQY
V gene: TRBV10-1
J gene: TRBJ2-7

CDR3 protein: ASSLALDWKGTDTQY
V gene: TRBV7-9
J gene: TRBJ2-3

CDR3 protein: SSSLRDSYEQY
V gene: TRBV7-3
J gene: TRBJ2-7

CDR3 protein: ASSVAGRGRDEQY
V gene: TRBV9
J gene: TRBJ2-7

CDR3 protein: ASSPWTANSGANVLT
V gene: TRBV19
J gene: TRBJ2-6

CDR3 protein: ASSHGTGLNTEAF
V gene: TRBV5-1
J gene: TRBJ1-1

CDR3 protein: ASSQRGDYNEQF
V gene: TRBV27
J gene: TRBJ2-1

CDR3 protein: ASSSGTGATGELF
V gene: TRBV6-6
J gene: TRBJ2-2

CDR3 protein: ASSQETGKNYGYT
V gene: TRBV4-3
J gene: TRBJ1-2

CDR3 protein: AISPNSGQYSSGNTIY
V gene: TRBV10-3
J gene: TRBJ1-3

CDR3 protein: ASWGHWTSGRYEQF
V gene: TRBV27
J gene: TRBJ2-1

CDR3 protein: ASRHQRDKKNIQY
V gene: TRBV6-1
J gene: TRBJ2-4

CDR3 protein: ASSLAPGGNEQF
V gene: TRBV5-1
J gene: TRBJ2-1

CDR3 protein: ASSAPGQGRQETQY
V gene: TRBV9
J gene: TRBJ2-5

CDR3 protein: ASSFLTSGGVSDTQY
V gene: TRBV11-1
J gene: TRBJ2-3

CDR3 protein: ASRGLYEQY
V gene: TRBV6-5
J gene: TRBJ2-7

CDR3 protein: ASSQVSRRGSYEQY
V gene: TRBV23-1
J gene: TRBJ2-7

CDR3 protein: ASSTGDRARGYT
V gene: TRBV6-5
J gene: TRBJ1-2